This T cell receptor beta chain was found in a study of OX40 agonist ivuxolimab in advanced cancers. Background on the study: Patients in the trial were receiving intravenous ivuxolimab every 2 weeks, at doses of 0.01 to 10 mg/kg. A mean age of roughly 66 years, range about 20 to 85, was recorded, and 82.7% were male. Study-wide findings and caveats: Both blood CD4+ and CD8+ T cells showed clonal growth by week 6 at 0.1 to 3.0 mg/kg.

Libraries were prepared by immunoSEQ multiplex PCR; TCRdb keeps only in-frame clonotypes and omits some of them. The table includes more than 45,000 clones, 84% detected once. On this clone: Its cognate antigen is unknown.

V was trimmed by 3 bases and J by 5 bases, leaving 8 bases between them. Germline V CDR1 and CDR2: SGDLS, YYNGEE. The CDR3 totals 12 residues. Source: CD4+ or CD8+ T cells sorted from blood, taken in a trial of the OX40 agonist ivuxolimab. This rearrangement joins TRBV9 to TRBJ2-5; D not resolved. This clonotype was obtained from an adult with an advanced solid tumor such as melanoma, head and neck, liver or kidney cancer. Here the CDR3 DNA reads TGTGCCAGCAGCGCACAACAGGAGACCCAGTACTTC. Amino acids: CASSAQQETQYF.